The 31 T cell receptor beta chains below come from one sample, sequenced in a study of shared clonotypes between healthy human individuals. Assay: immunoSEQ multiplex PCR; the TCRdb copy retains only in-frame clones and omits some. The sample includes millions of clones, roughly 96% of them seen just once. The sample taken for sequencing was naive CD4+ T cells sorted from blood. Subset reported: CD45RA+ positively selected. These receptors were obtained from a man between 18 and 35 years old in good health.

This chain links TRBV5-1 with TRBJ2-5; either TRBD1 or TRBD2 may fit D (6 bases each). The germline V and J ends were trimmed by 6 bases and 1 base, with 13 bases remaining between them. The germline CDR1 and CDR2 sequences are SGHRS and YFSETQ. The CDR3 has 14 amino acids. In DNA, the CDR3 is TGCGCCAGCAAAACCGGGGGCCCCCAAGAGACCCAGTACTTC. Translated, it gives CASKTGGPQETQYF.

The rearrangement links TRBV14 to TRBJ1-2; D remains ambiguous. Trimming shortened V by 4 bases and J by 4 bases, and 13 bases separated the two germline ends. CDR3 length equals 14 residues. Germline CDR1 and CDR2: SGHDN and FVKESK. For the CDR3, the DNA is TGTGCCAGCAGCCGCAGTTCCGGGCCCTATGGCTACACCTTC. Its translation is CASSRSSGPYGYTF.

This clone was counted a few times. V and J are TRBV6-4 and TRBJ2-7; 11 nucleotides match TRBD1. The V gene end was trimmed by 0 bases and the J gene end by 6 bases; junction bases not matched to a gene: 7. CDR3 size: 16 residues. Germline CDR1 reads MRHNA; CDR2 reads SNTAGT. For the CDR3, the DNA is TGTGCCAGCAGTGACTCGACACCGGGACAGGGGGGCGAGCAGTACTTC. Translating it yields CASSDSTPGQGGEQYF.

In this sample, this clone turned up once. The chain has TRBV28 and TRBJ2-7; D is ambiguous. Deletions cut 6 bases from V and 3 bases from J, with 9 bases between. CDR3 length equals 12 residues. Germline V gene lookup returns CDR1 MDHEN and CDR2 SYDVKM. The CDR3 coding sequence is TGTGCCAGCAGGGATGGGAACTACGAGCAGTACTTC. Translated: CASRDGNYEQYF.

The chain uses TRBV6-1 and TRBJ2-1; a possible D gene is TRBD2 (6 bases). Germline V gives CDR1 MNHNS, CDR2 SASEGT. This CDR3 is 14 amino acids long. Between the trimmed V and J ends, which lost 2 bases and 9 bases, there was a span of 14 bases. The CDR3 sequence: CASSEIQVGGEQFF. CDR3 bases: TGTGCCAGCAGTGAAATCCAGGTGGGAGGTGAGCAGTTCTTC.

This chain connects TRBV13 to TRBJ2-7; 7 positions match TRBD2. The germline gives CDR1 PRHDT, CDR2 FYEKMQ (reference sequence). V lost 6 bases to trimming and J lost 0 bases; unmatched junction nucleotides: 5. CDR3 length: 14 residues. CDR3 in amino acids: CASRIGGSSYEQYF. The CDR3 DNA reads TGTGCCAGCAGAATTGGCGGGAGCTCCTACGAGCAGTACTTC.

The chain couples TRBV27 to TRBJ1-1, with unresolved D. Trimming stripped 3 bases from V and 7 bases from J, with 15 bases between. Germline V gene sequence: CDR1 MNHEY, CDR2 SMNVEV (reference sequence). The CDR3 extends over 14 amino acids. For the CDR3, the DNA is TGTGCCAGCAGTTTCAGAGGGTGGTTTGGTGAAGCTTTCTTT. Encoded protein: CASSFRGWFGEAFF.

V gene TRBV5-1 combines with J gene TRBJ2-7; 8 nucleotides match TRBD2. The V and J ends lost 4 bases and 6 bases, in that order; junction bases with no gene match: 9. This CDR3 is built from 14 residues. Looked up from germline, CDR1 is SGHRS and CDR2 is YFSETQ. CDR3 nucleotide sequence: TGCGCCAGCAGCCTTGCAGCGGGGGACCGCGAGCAGTACTTC. Translating gives CASSLAAGDREQYF.

This sequence joins TRBV6-6 and TRBJ2-1, with TRBD1 matching over 7 bases. The V segment lost 7 bases and the J segment 0 bases; nucleotides outside the gene matches: 3. Germline CDR1 and CDR2: MNHNY and SVGAGI (reference sequence). The CDR3 runs to 14 residues. The chain's CDR3 is CASNNRGSYNEQFF. In nucleotides, the CDR3 is TGTGCCAGCAACAACAGGGGCTCCTACAATGAGCAGTTCTTC.

The V call is TRBV6-6, the J call TRBJ2-4; D remains unclear. Trimming removed 5 bases at V and 3 bases at J, with 8 bases between. This CDR3 is built from 13 residues. Germline CDR1 MNHNY, CDR2 SVGAGI (reference sequence). The DNA for the CDR3 is TGTGCCAGCAGTAACGGCGGCAAAAACATTCAGTACTTC. Translating it yields CASSNGGKNIQYF.

As for this clone: The sample carries other DNA sequences with the same CDR3. V gene TRBV6-5 combines with J gene TRBJ2-6; a weak D match, TRBD2 (5 bases). This CDR3 has 14 residues. Trimming took 6 bases from V and 3 from J, leaving 9 bases between them. The germline CDR1 and CDR2 sequences are MNHEY and SVGAGI. This CDR3 is CASSPSGGANVLTF. The CDR3 nucleotides read TGTGCCAGCAGCCCCAGCGGTGGGGCCAACGTCCTGACTTTC.

The rearrangement joins TRBV9 to TRBJ2-7; 8 bases map to TRBD2. CDR1 SGDLS and CDR2 YYNGEE come from the germline V gene. The CDR3 is made up of 15 amino acids. Unmatched junction bases numbered 5, after V lost 1 base and J lost 2 bases. The CDR3 sequence is CASSVSGGGTYEQYF. The DNA of the CDR3 is TGTGCCAGCAGCGTATCGGGAGGGGGGACCTACGAGCAGTACTTC.

This chain uses TRBV6-1 with TRBJ2-2; TRBD2 agrees at 11 bases. Trimming removed 2 bases from V and 7 bases from J; junction bases left unmatched: 3. Per the germline V gene, CDR1 is MNHNS and CDR2 is SASEGT. The CDR3 covers 15 residues. Written as DNA, the CDR3 is TGTGCCAGCAGTGAACCTAGCGGGAGGATCGGGGAGCTGTTTTTT. Translating it yields CASSEPSGRIGELFF.

The count of this clone is one. The chain uses TRBV28 and TRBJ1-1; D gene unclear. The CDR3 has 12 amino acids. Trimming removed 3 bases at V and 8 bases at J, with 10 bases between. Germline V gene data show CDR1 as MDHEN and CDR2 as SYDVKM. CDR3 DNA: TGTGCCAGCAGTTTCACCAGGCGAGAAGCTTTCTTT. Its translation is CASSFTRREAFF.

This chain uses TRBV10-3 with TRBJ1-2; 7 nucleotides match TRBD1. V lost 4 bases, J lost 8 bases, and 10 bases stayed unmatched. CDR1 is ENHRY and CDR2 is SYGVKD in the germline V gene. CDR3 length equals 14 residues. CDR3 nucleotide sequence: TGTGCCATCAGTGTCGAGGAGACAGGGACGGGCTACACCTTC. It translates to CAISVEETGTGYTF.

The V and J genes are TRBV6-1 and TRBJ1-5, with D unresolved. V was cut by 3 bases and J by 6 bases, with 9 bases left in between. The CDR3 spans 13 residues. CDR1 is MNHNS and CDR2 is SASEGT in the germline V gene. The CDR3 bases are TGTGCCAGCAGTGACGAGTCATTTCAGCCCCAGCATTTT. This gives the protein CASSDESFQPQHF.

The V call is TRBV10-1, the J call TRBJ2-3; no definite D call. The CDR3 has 15 amino acids. Germline CDR1 is WNHNN and CDR2 is SYGVQD (reference sequence). V lost 4 bases and J lost 0, with 11 bases in between. The CDR3 nucleotides read TGCGCCAGCAGTGGATTCCCATGGAGCACAGATACGCAGTATTTT. Amino acid sequence: CASSGFPWSTDTQYF.

The chain combines TRBV13 with TRBJ1-2; D is unclear. V was clipped by 5 bases and J by 2 bases, with 12 bases between them. The CDR3 runs to 14 residues. Germline V lookup: CDR1 PRHDT, CDR2 FYEKMQ (reference sequence). CDR3 DNA: TGTGCCAGCAGCCAGGACGTCCGGAACTATGGCTACACCTTC. Translated, it gives CASSQDVRNYGYTF.

The genes are TRBV27 and TRBJ1-2, with TRBD1 identical over 11 bases. The CDR3 spans 17 residues. Germline-derived CDR1 and CDR2 are MNHEY and SMNVEV (reference sequence). The V gene end was trimmed by 4 bases and the J gene end by 2 bases; junction bases not matched to a gene: 9. CDR3 in DNA: TGTGCCAGCAGTTCACTGGGGACAGGGGGTTCAAACTATGGCTACACCTTC. Amino acid sequence: CASSSLGTGGSNYGYTF.

The V call is TRBV10-1, the J call TRBJ2-1, with D possibly TRBD2 on 6 matching bases. In germline, CDR1 is WNHNN, CDR2 SYGVQD (reference sequence). The CDR3 has 16 residues. Trimming stripped 4 bases from V and 2 bases from J, with 15 bases between. The DNA for the CDR3 is TGCGCCAGCAGTGGGGGCCCTAGCGCAACCTACAATGAGCAGTTCTTC. Translation: CASSGGPSATYNEQFF.

CDR3 loop: CAWSDPSPGEAFF. The CDR3 nucleotides are TGTGCCTGGAGTGACCCCTCTCCAGGGGAGGCTTTCTTT. The chain is built from TRBV30 and TRBJ1-1; possibly TRBD1 for D (6 bases). The CDR3 loop spans 13 amino acids. V gave up 1 base and J gave up 11 bases, with 17 bases separating them. The germline V gene encodes CDR1 GTSNPN and CDR2 SVGIG (reference sequence).

This chain joins TRBV11-2 and TRBJ1-4; maybe TRBD1 (5 bases). Trimming took 4 bases from V and 0 from J, leaving 12 bases between them. The CDR3 runs to 16 residues. Germline CDR1 SGHAT, CDR2 FQNNGV. This CDR3 is CASSSRQFATNEKLFF. The CDR3, as DNA: TGTGCCAGCAGCTCCAGACAGTTTGCAACTAATGAAAAACTGTTTTTT.

This clone was observed once. The gene calls are TRBV5-6 and TRBJ1-1; D unclear. V lost 2 bases and J 1 base, leaving 6 bases between the germline ends. Germline V lookup: CDR1 SGHDT, CDR2 YYEEEE. The CDR3 spans 13 residues. The CDR3 reads CASSFVANTEAFF. DNA of the CDR3: TGTGCCAGCAGCTTTGTTGCGAACACTGAAGCTTTCTTT.

J is TRBJ2-2 and V is TRBV2; 12 nucleotides agree with TRBD2. CDR3 length: 15 amino acids. Per the germline V gene, CDR1 is SNHLY and CDR2 is FYNNEI. V shed 7 bases, J shed 7 bases, and the junction held 7 bases outside the gene matches. Here the CDR3 reads CASTSSGRAFGELFF. The CDR3 nucleotides are TGTGCCAGCACTTCTAGCGGGAGGGCCTTCGGGGAGCTGTTTTTT.

The chain combines TRBV28 with TRBJ1-5, with D uncertain. The CDR3 is made up of 13 amino acids. Between the trimmed V and J ends, which lost 1 base and 11 bases, there was a span of 12 bases. Germline values: CDR1 MDHEN, CDR2 SYDVKM. CDR3 nucleotides: TGTGCCAGCAGTTTATTCGGGAAGGAAACCCAGCATTTT. Translating it yields CASSLFGKETQHF.

This chain links TRBV5-1 with TRBJ1-3; D may be TRBD1 (5 bases). Germline CDR1 is SGHRS and CDR2 is YFSETQ. Between the trimmed V and J ends, which lost 0 bases and 3 bases, there was a span of 10 bases. This CDR3 region has 15 residues. The DNA for the CDR3 is TGCGCCAGCAGCTTGGCCGGGGCGGATGGAAACACCATATATTTT. Amino acid sequence: CASSLAGADGNTIYF.

Only one count was recorded for this clone. The chain recombines TRBV7-9 with TRBJ2-1, with no clear D. Germline CDR1 SEHNR, CDR2 FQNEAQ (reference sequence). The CDR3 is made up of 11 amino acids. Trimming took 1 base from V and 10 from J, leaving 5 bases between them. CDR3 nucleotide sequence: TGTGCCAGCAGCTTAGAAGTCGAGCAGTTCTTC. This gives the protein CASSLEVEQFF.

The J gene is TRBJ2-1, the V gene TRBV5-1, with TRBD2 matching over 7 bases. V lost 4 bases, J lost 8 bases, and 12 bases stayed unmatched. Germline CDR1 is SGHRS and CDR2 is YFSETQ. CDR3 size: 15 residues. This CDR3 is CASSAGLVGVDEQFF. In nucleotides, the CDR3 is TGCGCCAGCAGCGCCGGACTAGTCGGGGTCGATGAGCAGTTCTTC.

The chain is built from TRBV2 and TRBJ2-7; a weak D match, TRBD2 (6 bases). The V gene's germline CDR1 is SNHLY and CDR2 FYNNEI. This CDR3 has 14 amino acids. V was pared by 4 bases and J by 2 bases, with 12 bases between. The CDR3 protein is CASSVGWGAYEQYF. In DNA, the CDR3 is TGTGCCAGCAGTGTAGGGTGGGGGGCCTACGAGCAGTACTTC.

The chain has TRBV7-9 and TRBJ1-1; 7 nucleotides agree with TRBD1. The length of the CDR3 is 13 residues. Germline V gene lookup returns CDR1 SEHNR and CDR2 FQNEAQ (reference sequence). The trim removed 5 bases at V and 6 bases at J, leaving 6 bases unmatched. The CDR3 sequence: CASSIRQGAEAFF. The CDR3 DNA reads as TGTGCCAGCAGCATCCGACAGGGCGCTGAAGCTTTCTTT. The full variable domain, in which reference TRBV7-9 and TRBJ1-1 provide the parts outside the CDR3, is DTGVSQNPRHKITKRGQNVTFRCDPISEHNRLYWYRQTLGQGPEFLTYFQNEAQLEKSRLLSDRFSAERPKGSFSTLEIQRTEQGDSAMYLCASSIRQGAEAFFGQGTRLTVV.

The gene calls are TRBV5-1 and TRBJ1-3; TRBD1 agrees at 7 bases. J was trimmed by 2 bases and V by 4 bases; bases with no gene match: 6. This CDR3 comprises 15 residues. Germline V gene sequence: CDR1 SGHRS, CDR2 YFSETQ. The CDR3 loop is CASSHERGPGNTIYF. The DNA for the CDR3 is TGCGCCAGCAGCCACGAGAGGGGGCCTGGAAACACCATATATTTT.